These 9 T cell receptor beta chains originate from one sample sequenced in a study of shared clonotypes between healthy human individuals. Produced via immunoSEQ multiplex PCR; TCRdb's table is partial and in-frame only. This table holds 740,000 or so clones, 73% found once. Sequenced input: memory CD4+ T cells sorted from blood. Subset given: CD45RA-negative fraction. Every receptor here comes from a woman aged 25-40 years in good health.

On this clone itself: This sample also contains other DNA sequences that code for the same CDR3. The CDR3 DNA sequence: TGTGCCAGCTCACCAAGCGGAAATCAGCCCCAGCATTTT. It yields the protein CASSPSGNQPQHF. V is TRBV18 and J is TRBJ1-5, with D hard to call. Germline-derived CDR1 and CDR2 are KGHSH and LQKENI. V was clipped by 2 bases and J by 4 bases, with 6 bases between them. CDR3 length: 13 amino acids.

The chain combines TRBV2 with TRBJ1-1, with a weak D call TRBD1 (5 bases). Looked up from germline, CDR1 is SNHLY and CDR2 is FYNNEI. Trimming removed 6 bases from V and 0 bases from J, with 20 bases in between. The CDR3 spans 17 residues. CDR3 nucleotide sequence: TGTGCCAGCAGCATCAAGAGACATACAGGCTTGAACACTGAAGCTTTCTTT. Its protein is CASSIKRHTGLNTEAFF.

This clone has just a few counts. The chain employs TRBV20-1 and TRBJ1-1, with D possibly matching TRBD1 (5 bases). V was clipped by 7 bases and J by 3 bases, with 9 bases between them. The germline V gene has CDR1 DFQATT and CDR2 SNEGSKA (reference sequence). The CDR3 has 11 residues. This CDR3 is CSGVGDTEAFF. The CDR3 DNA reads TGCAGTGGCGTGGGGGACACTGAAGCTTTCTTT.

J is TRBJ1-1 and V is TRBV10-3, with D maybe TRBD1 (6 bases). Looked up from germline, CDR1 is ENHRY and CDR2 is SYGVKD. V lost 1 base, J lost 6 bases, and 12 bases lay in between. CDR3 length: 14 amino acids. The CDR3 sequence: CAISEYTGYAEAFF. The CDR3 DNA follows: TGTGCCATCAGTGAGTATACAGGGTATGCTGAAGCTTTCTTT.

V gene TRBV19 combines with J gene TRBJ2-1, with unresolved D. Germline loops: CDR1 LNHDA, CDR2 SQIVND (reference sequence). V was trimmed by 6 bases and J by 7 bases, leaving 16 bases between them. This CDR3 comprises 14 residues. Here the CDR3 reads CASSKPSTRNEQFF. CDR3 in DNA: TGTGCCAGTAGCAAACCCTCGACGCGGAATGAGCAGTTCTTC.

This clone was found a few times. CDR3 residues: CASSSRQNTDTQYF. CDR3 DNA: TGTGCCAGCAGCTCTCGACAGAACACAGATACGCAGTATTTT. The chain links TRBV11-2 to TRBJ2-3; weak D call: TRBD1 (5 bases). Germline V CDR1 and CDR2: SGHAT, FQNNGV. V was clipped by 4 bases and J by 2 bases, with 10 bases between them. The CDR3 consists of 14 residues.

The chain combines TRBV6-5 with TRBJ2-1, with 15 positions matching TRBD2. This CDR3 has 15 residues. The V gene's germline CDR1 is MNHEY and CDR2 SVGAGI. Trimming took 6 bases from V and 7 from J; bases not matched to a gene: 4. In nucleotides, the CDR3 is TGTGCCAGCAGCGACGGACTAGCGGGAGGGAATGAGCAGTTCTTC. Protein: CASSDGLAGGNEQFF.

The chain is built from TRBV7-9 and TRBJ1-2; maybe TRBD1 (5 bases). V lost 7 bases to trimming and J lost 2 bases, with 14 bases between them. Germline V CDR1 and CDR2: SEHNR, FQNEAQ (reference sequence). This CDR3 spans 14 amino acids. In nucleotides, the CDR3 is TGTGCCAGCAACCAGGGTATAGCAAACTATGGCTACACCTTC. Translation: CASNQGIANYGYTF.

V and J are TRBV28 and TRBJ2-1; 11 nucleotides match TRBD1. V shed 3 bases, J shed 8 bases, and the junction held 6 bases outside the gene matches. CDR3 length equals 15 residues. Looked up from germline, CDR1 is MDHEN and CDR2 is SYDVKM. CDR3 nucleotide sequence: TGTGCCAGCAGTTTCGCCGGGACAGGGGGTGATGAGCAGTTCTTC. This translates into CASSFAGTGGDEQFF. The full variable domain, with the rest looked up from reference TRBV28 and TRBJ2-1, is DVKVTQSSRYLVKRTGEKVFLECVQDMDHENMFWYRQDPGLGLRLIYFSYDVKMKEKGDIPEGYSVSREKKERFSLILESASTNQTSMYLCASSFAGTGGDEQFFGPGTRLTVL.